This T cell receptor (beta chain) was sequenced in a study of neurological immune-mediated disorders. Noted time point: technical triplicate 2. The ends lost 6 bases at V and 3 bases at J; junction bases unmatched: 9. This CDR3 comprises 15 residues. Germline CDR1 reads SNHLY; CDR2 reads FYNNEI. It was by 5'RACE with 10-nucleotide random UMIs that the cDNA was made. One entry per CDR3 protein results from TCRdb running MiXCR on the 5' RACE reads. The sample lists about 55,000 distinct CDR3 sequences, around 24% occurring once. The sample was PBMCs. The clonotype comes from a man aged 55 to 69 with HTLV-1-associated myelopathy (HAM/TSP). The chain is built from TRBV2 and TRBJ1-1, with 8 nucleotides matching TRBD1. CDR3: CASSPRGRVDTEAFF. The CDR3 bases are TGTGCCAGCAGCCCCAGGGGGCGAGTGGACACTGAAGCTTTCTTT. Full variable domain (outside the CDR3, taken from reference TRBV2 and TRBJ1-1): EPEVTQTPSHQVTQMGQEVILRCVPISNHLYFYWYRQILGQKVEFLVSFYNNEISEKSEIFDDQFSVERPDGSNFTLKIRSTKLEDSAMYFCASSPRGRVDTEAFFGQGTRLTVV.